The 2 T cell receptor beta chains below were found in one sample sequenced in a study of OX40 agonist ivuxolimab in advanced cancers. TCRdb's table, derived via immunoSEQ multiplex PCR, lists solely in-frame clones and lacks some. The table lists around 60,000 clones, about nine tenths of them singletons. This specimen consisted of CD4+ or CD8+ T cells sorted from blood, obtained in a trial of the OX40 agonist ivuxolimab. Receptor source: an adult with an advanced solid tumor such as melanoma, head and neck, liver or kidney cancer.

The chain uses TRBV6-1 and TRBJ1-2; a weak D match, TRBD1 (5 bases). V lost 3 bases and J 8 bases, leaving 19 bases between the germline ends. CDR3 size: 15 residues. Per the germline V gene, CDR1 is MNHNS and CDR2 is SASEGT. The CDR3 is CASSEAQGAARGYTF. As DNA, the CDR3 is TGTGCCAGCAGTGAGGCGCAGGGAGCCGCTCGAGGCTACACCTTC.

CDR3 bases: TGTGCCAGCAGCTCCGACCCCCACGGCTGGAACACTGAAGCTTTCTTT. Protein: CASSSDPHGWNTEAFF. The chain joins TRBV11-2 to TRBJ1-1; D remains unclear. Germline assignment: CDR1 SGHAT and CDR2 FQNNGV. The length of the CDR3 is 16 residues. The V gene lost 4 bases and the J gene lost 1 base, with 16 bases spanning the gap.